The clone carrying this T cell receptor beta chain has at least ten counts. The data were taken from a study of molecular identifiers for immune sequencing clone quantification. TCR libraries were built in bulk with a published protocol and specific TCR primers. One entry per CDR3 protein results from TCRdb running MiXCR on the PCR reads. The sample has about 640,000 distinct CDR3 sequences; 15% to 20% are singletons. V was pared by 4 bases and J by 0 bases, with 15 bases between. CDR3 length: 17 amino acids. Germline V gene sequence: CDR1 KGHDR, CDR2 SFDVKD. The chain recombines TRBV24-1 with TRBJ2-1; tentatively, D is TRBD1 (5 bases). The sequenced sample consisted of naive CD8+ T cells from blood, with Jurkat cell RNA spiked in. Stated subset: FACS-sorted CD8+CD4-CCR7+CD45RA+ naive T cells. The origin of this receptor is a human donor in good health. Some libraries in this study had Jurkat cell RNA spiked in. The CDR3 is CATSEHRLGRSYNEQFF. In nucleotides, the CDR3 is TGTGCCACCAGTGAGCACAGACTGGGGCGCTCCTACAATGAGCAGTTCTTC.